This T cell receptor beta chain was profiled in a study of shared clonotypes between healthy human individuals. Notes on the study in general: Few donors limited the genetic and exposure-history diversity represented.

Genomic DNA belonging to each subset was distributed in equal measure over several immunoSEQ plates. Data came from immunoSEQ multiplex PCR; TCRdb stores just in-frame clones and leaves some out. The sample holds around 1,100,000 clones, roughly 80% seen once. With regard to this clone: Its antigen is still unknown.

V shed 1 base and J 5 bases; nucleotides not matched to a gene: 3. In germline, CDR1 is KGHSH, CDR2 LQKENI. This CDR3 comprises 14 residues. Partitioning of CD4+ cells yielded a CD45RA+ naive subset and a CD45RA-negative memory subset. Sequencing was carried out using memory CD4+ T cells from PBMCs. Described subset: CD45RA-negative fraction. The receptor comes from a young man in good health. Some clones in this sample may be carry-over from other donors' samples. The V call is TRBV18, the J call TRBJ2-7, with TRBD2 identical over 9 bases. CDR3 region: CASSPRLAGNEQYF. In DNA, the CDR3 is TGTGCCAGCTCACCACGGCTAGCGGGAAACGAGCAGTACTTC.